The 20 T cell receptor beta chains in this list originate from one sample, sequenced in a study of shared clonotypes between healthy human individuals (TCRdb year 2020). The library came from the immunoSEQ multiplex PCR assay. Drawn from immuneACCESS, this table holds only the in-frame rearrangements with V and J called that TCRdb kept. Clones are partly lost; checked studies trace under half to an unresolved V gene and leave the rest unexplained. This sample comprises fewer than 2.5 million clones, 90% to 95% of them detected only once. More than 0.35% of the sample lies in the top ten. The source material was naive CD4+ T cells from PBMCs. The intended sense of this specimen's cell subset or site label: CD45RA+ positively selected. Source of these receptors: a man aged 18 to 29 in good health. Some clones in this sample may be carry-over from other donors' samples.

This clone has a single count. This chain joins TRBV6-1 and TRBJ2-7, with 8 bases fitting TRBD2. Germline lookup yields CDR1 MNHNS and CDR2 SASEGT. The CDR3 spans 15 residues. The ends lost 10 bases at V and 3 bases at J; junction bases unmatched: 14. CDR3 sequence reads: CANRREAGAGYEQYF. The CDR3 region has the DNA TGTGCCAACCGGAGGGAAGCGGGAGCCGGCTACGAGCAGTACTTC.

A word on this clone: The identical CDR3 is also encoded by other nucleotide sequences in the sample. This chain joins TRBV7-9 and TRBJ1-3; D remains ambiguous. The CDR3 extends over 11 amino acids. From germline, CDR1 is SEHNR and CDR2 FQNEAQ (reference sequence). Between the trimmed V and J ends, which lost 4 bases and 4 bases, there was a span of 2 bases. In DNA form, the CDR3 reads TGTGCCAGCAGCTCCGGAAACACCATATATTTT. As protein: CASSSGNTIYF.

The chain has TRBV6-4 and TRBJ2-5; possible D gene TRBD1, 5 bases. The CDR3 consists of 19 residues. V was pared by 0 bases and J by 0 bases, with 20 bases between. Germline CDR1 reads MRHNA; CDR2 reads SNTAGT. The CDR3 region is CASSDSSWGRARYQETQYF. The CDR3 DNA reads TGTGCCAGCAGTGACTCGTCTTGGGGCCGCGCTAGGTACCAAGAGACCCAGTACTTC.

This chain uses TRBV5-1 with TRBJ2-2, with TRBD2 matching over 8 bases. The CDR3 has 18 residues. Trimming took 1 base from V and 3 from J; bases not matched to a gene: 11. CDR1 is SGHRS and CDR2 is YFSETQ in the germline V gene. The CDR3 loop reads CASSLKVAGSFDTGELFF. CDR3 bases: TGCGCCAGCAGCTTGAAGGTAGCGGGAAGTTTCGACACCGGGGAGCTGTTTTTT.

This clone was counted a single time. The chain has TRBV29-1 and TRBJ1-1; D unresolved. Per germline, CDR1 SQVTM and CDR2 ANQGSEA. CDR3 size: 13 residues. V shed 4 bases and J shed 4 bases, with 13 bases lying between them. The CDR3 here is CSVGAPSATEAFF. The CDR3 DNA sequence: TGCAGCGTTGGAGCACCCTCTGCCACTGAAGCTTTCTTT. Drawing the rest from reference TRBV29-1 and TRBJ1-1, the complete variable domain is SAVISQKPSRDICQRGTSLTIQCQVDSQVTMMFWYRQQPGQSLTLIATANQGSEATYESGFVIDKFPISRPNLTFSTLTVSNMSPEDSSIYLCSVGAPSATEAFFGQGTRLTVV.

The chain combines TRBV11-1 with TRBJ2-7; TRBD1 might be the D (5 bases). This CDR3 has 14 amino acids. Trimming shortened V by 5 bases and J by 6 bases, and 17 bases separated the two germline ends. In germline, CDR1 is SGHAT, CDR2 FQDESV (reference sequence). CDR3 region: CASSPRTRSAEQYF. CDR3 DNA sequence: TGTGCCAGCAGCCCAAGGACACGGTCCGCCGAGCAGTACTTC.

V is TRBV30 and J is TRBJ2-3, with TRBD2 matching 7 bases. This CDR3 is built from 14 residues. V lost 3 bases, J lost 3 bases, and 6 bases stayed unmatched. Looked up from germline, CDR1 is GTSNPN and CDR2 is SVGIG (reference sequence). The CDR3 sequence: CAWRGIAGTDTQYF. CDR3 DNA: TGTGCCTGGAGGGGAATAGCGGGTACAGATACGCAGTATTTT.

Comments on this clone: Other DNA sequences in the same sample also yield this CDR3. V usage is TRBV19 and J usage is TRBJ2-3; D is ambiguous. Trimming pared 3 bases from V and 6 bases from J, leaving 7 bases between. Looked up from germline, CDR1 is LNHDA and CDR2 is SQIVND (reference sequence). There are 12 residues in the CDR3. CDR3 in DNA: TGTGCCAGTAGTATCGGCTTGGATACGCAGTATTTT. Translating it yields CASSIGLDTQYF.

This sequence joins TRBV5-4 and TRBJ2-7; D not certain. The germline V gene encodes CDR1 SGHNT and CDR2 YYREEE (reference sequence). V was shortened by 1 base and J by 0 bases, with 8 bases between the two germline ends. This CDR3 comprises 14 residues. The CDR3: CASSLRLSSYEQYF. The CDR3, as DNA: TGTGCCAGCAGCTTGAGGCTTAGCTCCTACGAGCAGTACTTC.

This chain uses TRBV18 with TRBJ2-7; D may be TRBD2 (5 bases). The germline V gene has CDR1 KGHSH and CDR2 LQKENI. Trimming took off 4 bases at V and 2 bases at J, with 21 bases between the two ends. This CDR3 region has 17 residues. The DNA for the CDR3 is TGTGCCAGCTCACATATTGAGAGGACTGGATTCCCCTACGAGCAGTACTTC. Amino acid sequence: CASSHIERTGFPYEQYF.

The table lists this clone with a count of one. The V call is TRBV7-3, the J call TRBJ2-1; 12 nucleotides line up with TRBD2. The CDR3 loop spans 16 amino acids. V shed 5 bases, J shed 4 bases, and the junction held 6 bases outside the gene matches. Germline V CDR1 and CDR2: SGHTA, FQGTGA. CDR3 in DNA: TGTGCCAGCAGCCACACGGGACTAGCGGGTTACAATGAGCAGTTCTTC. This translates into CASSHTGLAGYNEQFF.

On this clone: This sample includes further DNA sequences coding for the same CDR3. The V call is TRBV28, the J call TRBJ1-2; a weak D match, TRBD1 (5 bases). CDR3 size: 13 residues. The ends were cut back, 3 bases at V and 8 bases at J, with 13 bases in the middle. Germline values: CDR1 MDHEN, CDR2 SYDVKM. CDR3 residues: CASSLGQGRGYTF. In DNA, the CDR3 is TGTGCCAGCAGTTTGGGCCAGGGACGAGGCTACACCTTC.

The CDR3 sequence: CASSSTAWSSGNTIYF. The CDR3 bases are TGTGCCAGCAGCTCGACAGCGTGGAGCTCTGGAAACACCATATATTTT. This chain uses TRBV5-6 with TRBJ1-3, with D tentatively TRBD1 (5 bases). V dropped 3 bases and J dropped 0 bases, with 13 bases sitting between them. From germline, CDR1 is SGHDT and CDR2 YYEEEE. The CDR3 is 16 residues long.

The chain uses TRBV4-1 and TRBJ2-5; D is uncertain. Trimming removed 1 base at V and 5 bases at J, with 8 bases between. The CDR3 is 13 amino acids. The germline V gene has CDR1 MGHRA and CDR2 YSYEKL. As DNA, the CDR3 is TGCGCCAGCAGCCAAGCTCGGGTTGAGACCCAGTACTTC. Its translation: CASSQARVETQYF.

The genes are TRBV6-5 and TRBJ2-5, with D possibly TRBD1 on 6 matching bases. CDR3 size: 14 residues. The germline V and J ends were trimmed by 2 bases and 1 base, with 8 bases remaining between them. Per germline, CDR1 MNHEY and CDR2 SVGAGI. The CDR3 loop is CASSYLDSQETQYF. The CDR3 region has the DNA TGTGCCAGCAGTTACCTGGACAGCCAAGAGACCCAGTACTTC.

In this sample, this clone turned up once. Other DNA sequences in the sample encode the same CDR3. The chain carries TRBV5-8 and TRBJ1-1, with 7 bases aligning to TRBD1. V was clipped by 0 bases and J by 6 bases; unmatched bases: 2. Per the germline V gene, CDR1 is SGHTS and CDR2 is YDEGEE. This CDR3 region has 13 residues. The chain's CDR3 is CASSLGRGAEAFF. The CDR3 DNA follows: TGTGCCAGCAGCTTGGGCAGGGGGGCTGAAGCTTTCTTT.

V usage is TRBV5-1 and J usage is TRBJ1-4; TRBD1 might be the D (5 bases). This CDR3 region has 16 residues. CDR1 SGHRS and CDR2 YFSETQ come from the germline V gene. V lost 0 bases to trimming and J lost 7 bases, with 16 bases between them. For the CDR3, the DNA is TGCGCCAGCAGCTTGGAACGAGGGGTCGTAGGTGAAAAACTGTTTTTT. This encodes CASSLERGVVGEKLFF.

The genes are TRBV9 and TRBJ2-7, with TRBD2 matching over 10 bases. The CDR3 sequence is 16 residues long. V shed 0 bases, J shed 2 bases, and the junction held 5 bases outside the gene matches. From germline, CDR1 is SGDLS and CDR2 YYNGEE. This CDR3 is CASSVADGLAAYEQYF. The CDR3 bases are TGTGCCAGCAGCGTAGCTGACGGACTAGCGGCCTACGAGCAGTACTTC.

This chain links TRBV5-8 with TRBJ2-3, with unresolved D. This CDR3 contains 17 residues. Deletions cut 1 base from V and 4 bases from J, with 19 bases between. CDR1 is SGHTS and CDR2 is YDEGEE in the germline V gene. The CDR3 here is CASSLRVGPGLADTQYF. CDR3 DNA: TGTGCCAGCAGCTTGAGGGTGGGCCCCGGGCTGGCAGATACGCAGTATTTT. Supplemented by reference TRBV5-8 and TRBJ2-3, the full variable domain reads EAGVTQSPTHLIKTRGQQATLRCSPISGHTSVYWYQQALGLGLQFLLWYDEGEERNRGNFPPRFSGRQFPNYSSELNVNALELEDSALYLCASSLRVGPGLADTQYFGPGTRLTVL.

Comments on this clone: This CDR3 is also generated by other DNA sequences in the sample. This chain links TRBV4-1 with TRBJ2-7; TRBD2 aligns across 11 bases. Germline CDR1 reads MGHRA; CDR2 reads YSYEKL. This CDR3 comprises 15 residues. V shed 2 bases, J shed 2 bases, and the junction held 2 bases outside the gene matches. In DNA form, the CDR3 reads TGCGCCAGCAGCCAACTAGCGGGGGGTGCCTACGAGCAGTACTTC. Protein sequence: CASSQLAGGAYEQYF.